This TCR beta chain originates from a study of T-cell reconstitution after alpha-beta-depleted transplantation in children. Unique molecular identifiers were incorporated when the TCRbeta library was constructed. TCRdb itself ran the PCR reads through MiXCR, one entry per CDR3 protein. Here the sample spans over 15,000 distinct CDR3 sequences, 7.7% being singletons. General study findings and limits: After transplant, at about two months, alpha-beta T cells were reportedly derived from several hundred expanded graft clones.

With regard to this clonotype: Its matching antigen is unknown. The junction shows a germline mismatch at one end, possibly a read error.

Sequenced here: PBMCs, mostly from graft donor cells, sampled 60 days after TCRalphabeta/CD19-depleted stem cell transplant. This TCR came from a boy under three years old who had a stem cell transplant for Wiskott-Aldrich syndrome, so the T cells may come from the graft donor.

The CDR3 DNA reads as TGCGTCAGCAGTCATCTGACAGGGGACACCGGGGAGCTGTTTTTT. Its translation: CVSSHLTGDTGELFF. The chain recombines TRBV4-1 with TRBJ2-2; the match to TRBD1 covers 8 bases. The CDR3 is made up of 15 amino acids. Germline V gene sequence: CDR1 MGHRA, CDR2 YSYEKL.